Each of the 32 T cell receptor beta chains below was sequenced from the same sample in a study of graft-versus-host responses after intestinal transplantation (dated by TCRdb to the early 2020s). Receptor libraries were prepared by the immunoSEQ multiplex PCR assay. The table was pulled from immuneACCESS by TCRdb, which kept in-frame rearrangements only. Such tables lose some clones; where checked, under half of the loss comes from unresolved V genes, and the rest has no known cause. This sample is represented by under 100,000 clones; around 80% of them were singletons. Approximately 0.88% of the sample goes to the ten largest clones. Reading the label with the study, this specimen's time point is: cells obtained before transplantation from donor or recipient. Their recognized antigens are unknown. Sample: unstimulated CD4+ T cells sorted from spleen or lymph node cells, taken before intestinal transplant. These receptors came from a human donor who received an intestinal transplant.

This sequence joins TRBV2 and TRBJ1-2; 7 bases agree with TRBD1. Germline V gene data show CDR1 as SNHLY and CDR2 as FYNNEI. The V gene end was trimmed by 6 bases and the J gene end by 4 bases; junction bases not matched to a gene: 11. The CDR3 is 15 residues long. CDR3 coding DNA: TGTGCCAGCAGCCTACAGGGGCCCCTTAGCTATGGCTACACCTTC. This translates into CASSLQGPLSYGYTF.

This rearrangement joins TRBV6-5 to TRBJ1-1; 10 bases map to TRBD1. This CDR3 is built from 14 residues. Losses at the gene ends were 6 bases for V and 5 bases for J; bases not matched to a gene: 6. Germline-derived CDR1 and CDR2 are MNHEY and SVGAGI. The CDR3 bases are TGTGCCAGCAGGACGGGACAGGGGAAGACTGAAGCTTTCTTT. Translated, it gives CASRTGQGKTEAFF.

The chain carries TRBV9 and TRBJ2-3; 10 nucleotides line up with TRBD2. The CDR3 contains 13 residues. V was pared by 4 bases and J by 9 bases, with 5 bases of the junction left unmatched. Germline V gene data show CDR1 as SGDLS and CDR2 as YYNGEE. The DNA for the CDR3 is TGTGCCAGCAGCACCGGACTAGCGGTAACGCAGTATTTT. Translated, it gives CASSTGLAVTQYF.

The CDR3: CASSYRGRSRVDTQYF. Here the CDR3 DNA reads TGTGCCAGCAGTTACCGTGGGCGGTCGAGGGTGGATACGCAGTATTTT. V gene TRBV28 combines with J gene TRBJ2-3; weak D call: TRBD2 (5 bases). The germline V gene has CDR1 MDHEN and CDR2 SYDVKM. Trimming took off 4 bases at V and 6 bases at J, with 20 bases between the two ends. The CDR3 totals 16 residues. Full variable domain (rest looked up from reference TRBV28 and TRBJ2-3): DVKVTQSSRYLVKRTGEKVFLECVQDMDHENMFWYRQDPGLGLRLIYFSYDVKMKEKGDIPEGYSVSREKKERFSLILESASTNQTSMYLCASSYRGRSRVDTQYFGPGTRLTVL.

The genes are TRBV5-6 and TRBJ2-7; weak D call: TRBD2 (6 bases). Trimming removed 4 bases at V and 2 bases at J, with 19 bases between. The germline V gene has CDR1 SGHDT and CDR2 YYEEEE. CDR3 size: 16 residues. CDR3 DNA sequence: TGTGCCAGCAGCCCCCCTGGGGCTCGGGGGACCTACGAGCAGTACTTC. Translation: CASSPPGARGTYEQYF.

The chain is built from TRBV5-1 and TRBJ2-7, with D perhaps TRBD1 (6 bases). Germline V gene sequence: CDR1 SGHRS, CDR2 YFSETQ. Trimming left V 3 bases short and J 2 bases short, with 9 bases between. This CDR3 is built from 13 residues. The CDR3 nucleotides are TGCGCCAGCAGCTACCGGGACACCTACGAGCAGTACTTC. Its translation is CASSYRDTYEQYF.

This rearrangement joins TRBV2 to TRBJ1-2; TRBD1 agrees at 7 bases. The CDR3 has 15 residues. V lost 6 bases to trimming and J lost 2 bases; unmatched junction nucleotides: 9. Germline CDR1 and CDR2: SNHLY and FYNNEI. CDR3 in amino acids: CASRTTGAGNYGYTF. For the CDR3, the DNA is TGTGCCAGCAGAACCACAGGGGCCGGGAACTATGGCTACACCTTC.

The V gene is TRBV20-1, the J gene TRBJ1-2; 7 bases map to TRBD1. V shed 6 bases and J 8 bases; nucleotides not matched to a gene: 6. The CDR3 runs 11 residues. Germline CDR1 reads DFQATT; CDR2 reads SNEGSKA (reference sequence). This CDR3 reads CSATTGFGYTF. The CDR3 bases are TGCAGTGCAACGACAGGGTTCGGCTACACCTTC.

The DNA of the CDR3 is TGTGCCACCAGCAGAGGAAAGAGAAGTGATGGCTACACCTTC. Its protein is CATSRGKRSDGYTF. The chain combines TRBV15 with TRBJ1-2; D not resolved. The CDR3 covers 14 residues. V was shortened by 1 base and J by 6 bases, with 12 bases between the two germline ends. CDR1 LNHNV and CDR2 YYDKDF come from the germline V gene (reference sequence). The whole variable domain, remainder taken from reference TRBV15 and TRBJ1-2, is DAMVIQNPRYQVTQFGKPVTLSCSQTLNHNVMYWYQQKSSQAPKLLFHYYDKDFNNEADTPDNFQSRRPNTSFCFLDIRSPGLGDTAMYLCATSRGKRSDGYTFGSGTRLTVV.

This clone was observed a single time. The chain's CDR3 is CASSLSRYSGYTF. CDR3 nucleotides: TGTGCCAGCAGTTTATCCCGGTACTCTGGCTACACCTTC. The chain links TRBV27 to TRBJ1-2; no reliable D call. V gave up 0 bases and J gave up 7 bases, with 9 bases separating them. CDR3 length equals 13 residues. CDR1 and CDR2 (germline): MNHEY, SMNVEV (reference sequence).

This chain uses TRBV15 with TRBJ1-4; D might be TRBD1 (5 bases). This CDR3 spans 16 amino acids. The V end lost 0 bases, the J end lost 7 bases, and 15 bases lay between the germline ends. Germline CDR1 and CDR2: LNHNV and YYDKDF (reference sequence). The CDR3 coding sequence is TGTGCCACCAGCAGAGATCCCGCAGGGAGGGGTGAAAAACTGTTTTTT. Its translation: CATSRDPAGRGEKLFF.

The V call is TRBV2, the J call TRBJ1-6, with no clear D. Germline-derived CDR1 and CDR2 are SNHLY and FYNNEI. The CDR3 contains 12 residues. Trimming pared 4 bases from V and 5 bases from J, leaving 3 bases between. CDR3 nucleotide sequence: TGTGCCAGCAGTGGTAATAATTCACCCCTCCACTTT. Protein sequence: CASSGNNSPLHF. Supplemented by reference TRBV2 and TRBJ1-6, the full variable domain reads EPEVTQTPSHQVTQMGQEVILRCVPISNHLYFYWYRQILGQKVEFLVSFYNNEISEKSEIFDDQFSVERPDGSNFTLKIRSTKLEDSAMYFCASSGNNSPLHFGNGTRLTVT.

This clone was seen more than once but under ten times. This chain uses TRBV2 with TRBJ2-2; 7 nucleotides agree with TRBD2. The length of the CDR3 is 15 residues. V lost 5 bases and J lost 5; bases outside the gene matches: 8. Germline V gene data show CDR1 as SNHLY and CDR2 as FYNNEI. The CDR3 sequence: CASSPGLGATGELFF. CDR3 coding DNA: TGTGCCAGCAGTCCCGGACTAGGCGCTACCGGGGAGCTGTTTTTT.

The chain links TRBV6-1 to TRBJ2-5, with D tentatively TRBD2 (6 bases). V was pared by 7 bases and J by 2 bases, with 11 bases between. CDR3 length equals 13 residues. Germline values: CDR1 MNHNS, CDR2 SASEGT. The CDR3 DNA sequence: TGTGCCAGCAATAAGGGAGGTCAAGAGACCCAGTACTTC. Residues: CASNKGGQETQYF.

The sample holds one count of this clone. The chain combines TRBV27 with TRBJ2-7; 7 bases match TRBD2. The CDR3 consists of 14 residues. J gave up 2 bases and V 5 bases, and 6 bases lay outside the gene matches. CDR1 MNHEY and CDR2 SMNVEV come from the germline V gene (reference sequence). The CDR3 region has the DNA TGTGCCAGCAGTGTGGCTAGCGGAGCCTACGAGCAGTACTTC. Protein: CASSVASGAYEQYF.

The V call is TRBV15, the J call TRBJ2-7; tentative D call: TRBD1 (6 bases). This CDR3 has 13 amino acids. The germline CDR1 and CDR2 sequences are LNHNV and YYDKDF (reference sequence). V was clipped by 5 bases and J by 4 bases, with 12 bases between them. The CDR3 is CATSPEDRYEQYF. The CDR3 region has the DNA TGTGCCACCAGCCCTGAGGACAGATACGAGCAGTACTTC.

The gene calls are TRBV7-8 and TRBJ2-7, with D perhaps matching TRBD1 (6 bases). Germline CDR1 is SGHVS and CDR2 is FQNEAQ. V was clipped by 4 bases and J by 4 bases, with 11 bases between them. The CDR3 sequence is 13 residues long. The CDR3 protein is CASSYGTRYEQYF. For the CDR3, the DNA is TGTGCCAGCAGCTACGGGACACGGTACGAGCAGTACTTC.

J is TRBJ2-5 and V is TRBV5-4; TRBD2 aligns across 9 bases. Germline CDR1 SGHNT, CDR2 YYREEE (reference sequence). The CDR3 is made up of 14 amino acids. V lost 4 bases, J lost 2 bases, and 3 bases stayed unmatched. The DNA of the CDR3 is TGTGCCAGCAGCCCCGGACTAGCGCAAGAGACCCAGTACTTC. Protein product: CASSPGLAQETQYF.

In its sample, this clone was seen a few times. The chain couples TRBV7-3 to TRBJ2-5, with a tentative D call TRBD1 (6 bases). Germline loops: CDR1 SGHTA, CDR2 FQGTGA. Deletions cut 6 bases from V and 5 bases from J, with 19 bases between. The CDR3 is 15 residues long. The CDR3 loop reads CASSLAGGEDETQYF. Written as DNA, the CDR3 is TGTGCCAGCAGTCTTGCTGGGGGCGAGGATGAGACCCAGTACTTC.

The genes are TRBV9 and TRBJ1-3; D gene unclear. Looked up from germline, CDR1 is SGDLS and CDR2 is YYNGEE. The CDR3 sequence is 15 residues long. Trimming pared 4 bases from V and 1 base from J, leaving 12 bases between. This CDR3 reads CASSPNWQSGNTIYF. The CDR3 DNA is TGTGCCAGCAGCCCGAATTGGCAGTCTGGAAACACCATATATTTT.

This clone showed up just once. This chain connects TRBV9 to TRBJ2-7; D is possibly TRBD1 (6 bases). V lost 4 bases and J lost 2, with 16 bases in between. The CDR3 length is 15 residues. CDR1 and CDR2 from the germline V gene are SGDLS and YYNGEE. CDR3 in amino acids: CASSPTPTGPYEQYF. CDR3 in DNA: TGTGCCAGCAGCCCAACCCCGACAGGACCCTACGAGCAGTACTTC.

V usage is TRBV7-9 and J usage is TRBJ2-7; 8 positions match TRBD1. This CDR3 has 11 amino acids. Germline V CDR1 and CDR2: SEHNR, FQNEAQ (reference sequence). Unmatched junction bases numbered 4, after V lost 8 bases and J lost 7 bases. The CDR3 DNA is TGTGCCAGCGAGGACAGGGTAGAGCAGTACTTC. The encoded protein is CASEDRVEQYF.

This chain connects TRBV7-7 to TRBJ2-3; D is undetermined. Trimming stripped 1 base from V and 1 base from J, with 9 bases between. This CDR3 has 15 amino acids. CDR1 is SSHAT and CDR2 is FNYEAQ in the germline V gene (reference sequence). CDR3 in DNA: TGTGCCAGCAGCTTAGAGTCGGTCGGCACAGATACGCAGTATTTT. Its translation is CASSLESVGTDTQYF.

The rearrangement uses TRBV7-9 and TRBJ1-4, with TRBD1 matching over 7 bases. Germline loops: CDR1 SEHNR, CDR2 FQNEAQ (reference sequence). The CDR3 loop spans 14 amino acids. Losses at the gene ends were 5 bases for V and 8 bases for J; bases not matched to a gene: 8. The CDR3 sequence is CASSQGDRKEKLFF. CDR3 coding DNA: TGTGCCAGCAGCCAGGGGGATCGGAAAGAAAAACTGTTTTTT.

The chain combines TRBV5-1 with TRBJ2-2; TRBD2 agrees at 7 bases. The germline V gene has CDR1 SGHRS and CDR2 YFSETQ. The CDR3 length is 15 residues. V shed 7 bases and J 5 bases; nucleotides not matched to a gene: 11. The CDR3 nucleotides are TGCGCCAGCTTACCCGGGGGGATTAGTACCGGGGAGCTGTTTTTT. As protein: CASLPGGISTGELFF.

The V call is TRBV7-8, the J call TRBJ2-7, with a possible D match to TRBD2 (5 bases). V gave up 1 base and J gave up 2 bases, with 12 bases separating them. Per the germline V gene, CDR1 is SGHVS and CDR2 is FQNEAQ. The CDR3 spans 15 residues. In nucleotides, the CDR3 is TGTGCCAGCAGCTTAGTAGCGATAGCCACCTACGAGCAGTACTTC. It codes for CASSLVAIATYEQYF. Together with reference TRBV7-8 and TRBJ2-7, the CDR3 gives the full variable domain: GAGVSQSPRYKVAKRGQDVALRCDPISGHVSLFWYQQALGQGPEFLTYFQNEAQLDKSGLPSDRFFAERPEGSVSTLKIQRTQQEDSAVYLCASSLVAIATYEQYFGPGTRLTVT.

V is TRBV5-6 and J is TRBJ2-1, with D perhaps matching TRBD2 (5 bases). The CDR3 runs to 16 residues. Germline V gene lookup returns CDR1 SGHDT and CDR2 YYEEEE. The V end lost 4 bases, the J end lost 0 bases, and 14 bases lay between the germline ends. The CDR3 nucleotides are TGTGCCAGCAGCGCCCTGACGGGGTTCTCCTACAATGAGCAGTTCTTC. It encodes CASSALTGFSYNEQFF.

This chain uses TRBV1 with TRBJ2-1; the table's D call, TRBD2, has no DNA check behind it. TRBV1 corresponds to a pseudogene. The CDR3 contains 19 residues. The DNA for the CDR3 is TGCACCAGCAGCCCTGATGGGCCCTTAGCGGGGGGGCATGGGAATGAGCAGTTCTTC. Protein sequence: CTSSPDGPLAGGHGNEQFF.

This clone occurred a few times. CDR3: CASSGRGFGHNEQFF. The CDR3 DNA follows: TGTGCCAGCAGCGGCAGGGGCTTCGGACACAATGAGCAGTTCTTC. The V call is TRBV2, the J call TRBJ2-1, with D perhaps TRBD1 (6 bases). The CDR3 sequence is 15 residues long. Deletions cut 6 bases from V and 5 bases from J, with 17 bases between. CDR1 is SNHLY, CDR2 FYNNEI, per germline.

This clone was counted a few times. The CDR3 loop is CATAGGGTQETQYF. The DNA for the CDR3 is TGTGCCACCGCGGGCGGGGGGACCCAAGAGACCCAGTACTTC. This rearrangement joins TRBV10-3 to TRBJ2-5; TRBD2 matches 8 bases. Per germline, CDR1 ENHRY and CDR2 SYGVKD. The trim removed 10 bases at V and 1 base at J, leaving 8 bases unmatched. The CDR3 totals 14 residues.

The chain is built from TRBV11-2 and TRBJ2-1; D not resolved. Germline CDR1 and CDR2: SGHAT and FQNNGV. Trimming left V 6 bases short and J 6 bases short, with 9 bases between. The CDR3 covers 12 residues. CDR3 loop: CASRDASNEQFF. CDR3 bases: TGTGCCAGCAGGGATGCTAGCAATGAGCAGTTCTTC.

The rearrangement joins TRBV9 to TRBJ2-5, with 7 bases aligning to TRBD1. CDR3 length: 14 residues. CDR1 SGDLS and CDR2 YYNGEE come from the germline V gene. V was pared by 4 bases and J by 2 bases, with 5 bases of the junction left unmatched. CDR3 bases: TGTGCCAGCAGCCCGCAACAGGGGCAAGAGACCCAGTACTTC. Encoded protein: CASSPQQGQETQYF.